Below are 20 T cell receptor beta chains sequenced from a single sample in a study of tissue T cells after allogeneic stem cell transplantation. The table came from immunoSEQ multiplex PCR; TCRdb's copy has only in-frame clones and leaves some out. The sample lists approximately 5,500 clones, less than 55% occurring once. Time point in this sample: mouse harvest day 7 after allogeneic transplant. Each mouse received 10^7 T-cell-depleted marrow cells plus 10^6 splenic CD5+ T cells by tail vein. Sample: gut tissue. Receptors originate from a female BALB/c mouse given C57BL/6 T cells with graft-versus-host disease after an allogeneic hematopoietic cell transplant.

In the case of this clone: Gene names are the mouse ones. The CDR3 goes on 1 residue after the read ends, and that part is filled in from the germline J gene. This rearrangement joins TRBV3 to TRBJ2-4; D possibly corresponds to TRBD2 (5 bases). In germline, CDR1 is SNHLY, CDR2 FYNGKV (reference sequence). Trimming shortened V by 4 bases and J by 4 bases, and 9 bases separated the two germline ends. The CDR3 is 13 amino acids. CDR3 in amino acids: CASSSSWENTLYF. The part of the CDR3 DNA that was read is TGTGCCAGCAGCTCCTCCTGGGAAAACACCTTGTAC.

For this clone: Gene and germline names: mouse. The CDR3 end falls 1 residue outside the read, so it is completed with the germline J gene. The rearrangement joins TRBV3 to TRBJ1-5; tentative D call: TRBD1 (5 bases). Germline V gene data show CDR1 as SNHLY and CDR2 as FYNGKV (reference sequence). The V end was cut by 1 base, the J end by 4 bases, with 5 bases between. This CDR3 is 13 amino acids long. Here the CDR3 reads CASSLGQNQAPLF. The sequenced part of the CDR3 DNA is TGTGCCAGCAGCTTAGGACAGAACCAGGCTCCGCTT.

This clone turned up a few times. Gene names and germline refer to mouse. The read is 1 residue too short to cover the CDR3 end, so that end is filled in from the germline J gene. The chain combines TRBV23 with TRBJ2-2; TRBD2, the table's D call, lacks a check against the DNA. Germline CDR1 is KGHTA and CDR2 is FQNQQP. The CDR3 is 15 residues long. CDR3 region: CSSRGTALNTGQLYF. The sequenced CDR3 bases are TGCTCCAGCAGAGGGACTGCCCTAAACACCGGGCAGCTCTAC.

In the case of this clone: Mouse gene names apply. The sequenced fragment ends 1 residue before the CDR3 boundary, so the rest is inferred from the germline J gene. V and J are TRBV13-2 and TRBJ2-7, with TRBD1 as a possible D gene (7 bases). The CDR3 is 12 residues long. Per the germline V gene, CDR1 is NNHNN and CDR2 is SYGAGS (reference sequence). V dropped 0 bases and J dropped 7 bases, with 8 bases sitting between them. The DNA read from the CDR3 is TGTGCCAGCGGTGATGGAGGGGGCGAACAGTAC. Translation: CASGDGGGEQY. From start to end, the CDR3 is CASGDGGGEQYF.

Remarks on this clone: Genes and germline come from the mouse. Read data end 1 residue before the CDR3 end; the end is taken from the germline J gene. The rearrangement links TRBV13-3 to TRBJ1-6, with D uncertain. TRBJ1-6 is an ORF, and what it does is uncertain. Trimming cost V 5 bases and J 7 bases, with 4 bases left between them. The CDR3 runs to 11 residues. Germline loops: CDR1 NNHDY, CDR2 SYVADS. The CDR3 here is CASRRNSPLYF. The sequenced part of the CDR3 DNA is TGTGCCAGCAGAAGGAATTCGCCCCTCTAC.

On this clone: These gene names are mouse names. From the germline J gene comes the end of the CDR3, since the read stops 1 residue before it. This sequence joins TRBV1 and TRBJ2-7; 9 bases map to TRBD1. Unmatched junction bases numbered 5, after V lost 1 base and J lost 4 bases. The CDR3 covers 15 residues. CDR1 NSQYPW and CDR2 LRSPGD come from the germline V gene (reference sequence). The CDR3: CTCSAAGTGSYEQYF. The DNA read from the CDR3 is TGCACCTGCAGTGCAGCCGGGACAGGGTCTTATGAACAGTAC. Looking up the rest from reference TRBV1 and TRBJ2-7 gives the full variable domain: VTLLEQNPRWRLVPRGQAVNLRCILKNSQYPWMSWYQQDLQKQLQWLFTLRSPGDKEVKSLPGADYLATRVTDTELRLQVANMSQGRTLYCTCSAAGTGSYEQYFGPGTRLTVL.

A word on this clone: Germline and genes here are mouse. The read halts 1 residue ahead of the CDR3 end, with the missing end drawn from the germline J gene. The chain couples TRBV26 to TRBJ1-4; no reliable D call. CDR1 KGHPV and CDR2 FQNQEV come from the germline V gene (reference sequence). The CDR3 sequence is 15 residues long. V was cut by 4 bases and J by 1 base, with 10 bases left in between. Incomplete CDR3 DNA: TGTGCCAGCAGTCCACACGACAATTCCAACGAAAGATTATTT. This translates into CASSPHDNSNERLF. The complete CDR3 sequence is CASSPHDNSNERLFF.

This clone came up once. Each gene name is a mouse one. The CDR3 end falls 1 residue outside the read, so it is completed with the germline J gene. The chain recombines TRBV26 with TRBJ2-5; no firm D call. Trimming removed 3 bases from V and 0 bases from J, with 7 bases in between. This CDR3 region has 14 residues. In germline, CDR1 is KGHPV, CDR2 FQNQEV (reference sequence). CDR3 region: CASSLGSNQDTQYF. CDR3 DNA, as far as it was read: TGTGCCAGCAGTCTAGGGTCTAACCAAGACACCCAGTAC.

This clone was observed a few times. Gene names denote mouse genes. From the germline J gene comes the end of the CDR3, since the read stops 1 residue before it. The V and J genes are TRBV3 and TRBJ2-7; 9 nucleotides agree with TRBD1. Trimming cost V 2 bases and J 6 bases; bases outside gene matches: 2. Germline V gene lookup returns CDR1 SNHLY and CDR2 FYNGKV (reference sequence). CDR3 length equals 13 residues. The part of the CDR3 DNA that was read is TGTGCCAGCAGCTTATGGACAGGGGTTGAACAGTAC. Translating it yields CASSLWTGVEQY. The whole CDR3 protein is CASSLWTGVEQYF.

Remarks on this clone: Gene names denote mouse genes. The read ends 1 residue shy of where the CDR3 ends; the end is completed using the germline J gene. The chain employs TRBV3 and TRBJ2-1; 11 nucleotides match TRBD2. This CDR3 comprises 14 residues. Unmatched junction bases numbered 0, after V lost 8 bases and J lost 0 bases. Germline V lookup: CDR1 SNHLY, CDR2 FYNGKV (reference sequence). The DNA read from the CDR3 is TGTGCCAGCGGGACTGGGGGTAACTATGCTGAGCAGTTC. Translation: CASGTGGNYAEQF. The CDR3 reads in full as CASGTGGNYAEQFF.

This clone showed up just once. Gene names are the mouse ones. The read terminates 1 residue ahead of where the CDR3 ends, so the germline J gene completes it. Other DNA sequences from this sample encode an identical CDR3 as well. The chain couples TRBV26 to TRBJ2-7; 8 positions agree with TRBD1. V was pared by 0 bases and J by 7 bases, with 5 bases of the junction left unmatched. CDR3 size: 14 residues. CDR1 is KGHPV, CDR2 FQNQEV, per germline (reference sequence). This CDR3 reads CASSLSQGAREQYF. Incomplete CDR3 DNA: TGTGCCAGCAGTCTGTCGCAGGGGGCGCGAGAACAGTAC. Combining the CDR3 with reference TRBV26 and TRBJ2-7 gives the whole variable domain NSKVIQTPRYLVKGQGQKAKMRCIPEKGHPVVFWYQQNKNNEFKFLINFQNQEVLQQIDMTEKRFSAECPSNSPCSLEIQSSEAGDSALYLCASSLSQGAREQYFGPGTRLTVL.

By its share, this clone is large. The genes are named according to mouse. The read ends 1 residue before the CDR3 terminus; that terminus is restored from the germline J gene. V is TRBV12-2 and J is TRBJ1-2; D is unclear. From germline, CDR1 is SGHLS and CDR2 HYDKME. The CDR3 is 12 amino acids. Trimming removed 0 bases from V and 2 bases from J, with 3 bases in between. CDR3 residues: CASSLDNSDYTF. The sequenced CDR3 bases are TGTGCCAGCTCTCTCGACAACTCCGACTACACC.

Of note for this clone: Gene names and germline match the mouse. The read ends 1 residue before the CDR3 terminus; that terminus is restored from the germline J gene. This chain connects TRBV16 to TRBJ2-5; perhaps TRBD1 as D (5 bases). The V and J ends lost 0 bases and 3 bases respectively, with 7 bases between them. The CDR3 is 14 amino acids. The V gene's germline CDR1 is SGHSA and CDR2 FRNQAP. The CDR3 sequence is CASSLETEQDTQYF. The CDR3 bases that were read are TGTGCAAGCAGCTTAGAGACAGAACAAGACACCCAGTAC.

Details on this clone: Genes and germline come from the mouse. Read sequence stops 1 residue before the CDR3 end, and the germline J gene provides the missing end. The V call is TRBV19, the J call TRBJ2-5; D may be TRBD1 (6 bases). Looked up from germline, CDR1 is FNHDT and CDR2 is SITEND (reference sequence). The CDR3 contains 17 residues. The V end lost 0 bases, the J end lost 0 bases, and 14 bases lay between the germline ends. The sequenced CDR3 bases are TGTGCCAGCAGTATAGCTTACCAGGGGCGTAACCAAGACACCCAGTAC. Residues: CASSIAYQGRNQDTQY. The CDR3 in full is CASSIAYQGRNQDTQYF.

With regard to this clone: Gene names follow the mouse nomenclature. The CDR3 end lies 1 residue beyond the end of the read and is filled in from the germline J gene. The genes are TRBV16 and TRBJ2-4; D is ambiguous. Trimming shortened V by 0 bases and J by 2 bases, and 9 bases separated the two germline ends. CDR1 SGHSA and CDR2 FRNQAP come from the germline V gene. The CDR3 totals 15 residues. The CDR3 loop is CASSLDGGSQNTLYF. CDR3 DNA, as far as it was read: TGTGCAAGCAGCTTAGATGGAGGGTCTCAAAACACCTTGTAC.

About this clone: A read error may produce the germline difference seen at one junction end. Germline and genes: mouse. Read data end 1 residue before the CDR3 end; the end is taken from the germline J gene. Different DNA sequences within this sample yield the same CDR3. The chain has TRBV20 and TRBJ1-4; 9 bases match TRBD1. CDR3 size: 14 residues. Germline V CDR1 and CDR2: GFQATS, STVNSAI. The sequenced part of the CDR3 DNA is TGTGGTGCTAGGGAAACAGGGGGCAGCGAAAGGTTATTT. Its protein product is CGARETGGSERLF. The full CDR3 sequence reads CGARETGGSERLFF.

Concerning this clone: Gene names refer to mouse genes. CDR3 in amino acids: CASSLKRGQSNERLFF. The sequenced part of the CDR3 DNA is TGTGCCAGCAGCTTAAAAAGAGGACAATCCAACGAAAGATTATTT. This chain connects TRBV3 to TRBJ1-4; maybe TRBD1 (5 bases). The read falls 1 residue short of the CDR3 end, and the missing part is taken from the germline J gene. The CDR3 has 16 residues. V was cut by 2 bases and J by 2 bases, with 12 bases left in between. Germline CDR1 and CDR2: SNHLY and FYNGKV (reference sequence).

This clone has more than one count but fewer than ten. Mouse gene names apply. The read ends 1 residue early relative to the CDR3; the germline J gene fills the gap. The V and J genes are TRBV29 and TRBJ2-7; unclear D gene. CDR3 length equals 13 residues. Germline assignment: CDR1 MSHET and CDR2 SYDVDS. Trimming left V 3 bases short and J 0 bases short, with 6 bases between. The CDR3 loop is CASSLASSYEQYF. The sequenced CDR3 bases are TGTGCTAGCAGTTTGGCGAGCTCCTATGAACAGTAC.

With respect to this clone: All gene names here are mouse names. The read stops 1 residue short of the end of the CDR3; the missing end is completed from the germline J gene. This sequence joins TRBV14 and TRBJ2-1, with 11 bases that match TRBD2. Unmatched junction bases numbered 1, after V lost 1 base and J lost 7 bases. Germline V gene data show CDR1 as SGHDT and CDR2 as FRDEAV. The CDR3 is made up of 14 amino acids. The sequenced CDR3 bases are TGTGCCAGCAGTTTCGACTGGGGGGGGGCTGAGCAGTTC. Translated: CASSFDWGGAEQF. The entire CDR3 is CASSFDWGGAEQFF.

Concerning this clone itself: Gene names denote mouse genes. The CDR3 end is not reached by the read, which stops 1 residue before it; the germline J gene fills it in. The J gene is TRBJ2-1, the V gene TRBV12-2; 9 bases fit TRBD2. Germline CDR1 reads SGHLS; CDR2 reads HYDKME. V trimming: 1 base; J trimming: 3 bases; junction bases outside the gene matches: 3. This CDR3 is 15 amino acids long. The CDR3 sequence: CASSLAGGVYAEQFF. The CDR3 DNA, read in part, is TGTGCCAGCTCTCTGGCTGGGGGGGTCTATGCTGAGCAGTTC.